This T cell receptor beta chain is drawn from a study of tumor-infiltrating lymphocytes in primary liver carcinoma. Broader study findings: Samples were bulk unsorted, so CD4+ and CD8+ repertoires were not compared.

With regard to this clonotype: Its target is not known.

Germline DNA was also extracted, with blood RNA taken from unsorted whole blood. Chronic HBV infection, untreated so far, was present in the patients. Investigators obtained 3.5 to 4 milliliters of peripheral blood ahead of surgery. Production of TCR beta cDNA used approximately 0.45 ug total RNA together with a constant-region primer. Slightly modified ARM-PCR served as the procedure for the TCR beta libraries. These libraries came from three rounds of nested multiplex PCR. Both of the initial two PCR rounds ran for approximately 11 cycles and employed TRBV1-TRBV30 forward primers alongside a C-beta reverse primer. TCRdb reanalysed the multiplex PCR reads using MiXCR and keeps one entry per CDR3 protein. Of roughly 180,000 distinct CDR3 sequences listed, approximately 60% are singletons. V shed 1 base and J shed 5 bases, with 12 bases lying between them. Germline CDR1 reads SGHAT; CDR2 reads FQNNGV. There are 14 residues in the CDR3.

Material for sequencing was peripheral blood. The TCR comes from a middle-aged man with primary liver carcinoma and hepatitis B virus infection. The rearrangement uses TRBV11-2 and TRBJ2-7, with D hard to call. CDR3 protein: CASSLGPGTHEQYF. DNA for the CDR3: TGTGCCAGCAGCTTAGGTCCAGGTACCCACGAGCAGTACTTC. The complete variable domain, with remaining parts taken from reference TRBV11-2 and TRBJ2-7, reads EAGVAQSPRYKIIEKRQSVAFWCNPISGHATLYWYQQILGQGPKLLIQFQNNGVVDDSQLPKDRFSAERLKGVDSTLKIQPAKLEDSAVYLCASSLGPGTHEQYFGPGTRLTVT.